A single sample is the source of the 18 T cell receptor beta chains below, sequenced in a study of cytomegalovirus exposure and HLA in healthy donors. Primers included in the PCR were 60 Vbeta and 13 Jbeta primers. Here immunoSEQ multiplex PCR was the method, and the copy in TCRdb shows in-frame clones only, minus some. The sample lists around 230,000 clones, more than 70% occurring once. Sequenced material: PBMCs. Source of these receptors: a boy aged 5-17 years in good health and CMV-seronegative.

This chain links TRBV6-6 with TRBJ2-1; TRBD1 matches 7 bases. V shed 10 bases and J 8 bases; nucleotides not matched to a gene: 14. This CDR3 contains 14 residues. Germline lookup yields CDR1 MNHNY and CDR2 SVGAGI (reference sequence). The CDR3 protein is CAIGPSYRGHEQFF. The CDR3 DNA sequence: TGTGCCATCGGACCTTCCTACAGGGGACATGAGCAGTTCTTC.

The chain couples TRBV21-1 to TRBJ2-1; TRBD2 is the table's D call and was not checked against the DNA. TRBV21-1 is a listed pseudogene. This CDR3 is 18 amino acids long. The DNA for the CDR3 is TGTGCCGGACCCCTGGGGACTAGCGGGAGGAGGGCCTACAATGAGCAGTTCTTC. This sequence encodes CAGPLGTSGRRAYNEQFF.

The genes are TRBV9 and TRBJ1-1; a possible D gene is TRBD1 (5 bases). The CDR3 extends over 13 amino acids. Germline loops: CDR1 SGDLS, CDR2 YYNGEE. Trimming shortened V by 4 bases and J by 1 base, and 8 bases separated the two germline ends. The CDR3, as DNA: TGTGCCAGCAGCCTAGGGGCGAACACTGAAGCTTTCTTT. Translation gives CASSLGANTEAFF. The entire variable domain, with the rest obtained from reference TRBV9 and TRBJ1-1, is as follows: DSGVTQTPKHLITATGQRVTLRCSPRSGDLSVYWYQQSLDQGLQFLIQYYNGEERAKGNILERFSAQQFPDLHSELNLSSLELGDSALYFCASSLGANTEAFFGQGTRLTVV.

The chain links TRBV30 to TRBJ2-7; TRBD2 aligns across 10 bases. Trimming took 5 bases from V and 5 from J; bases not matched to a gene: 6. The CDR3 contains 13 residues. Germline V gene data show CDR1 as GTSNPN and CDR2 as SVGIG (reference sequence). The CDR3 region is CAWRLAGGHEQYF. The CDR3 DNA is TGTGCCTGGCGATTAGCGGGAGGCCACGAGCAGTACTTC.

V gene TRBV30 combines with J gene TRBJ2-7, with TRBD1 matching over 9 bases. The CDR3 runs to 15 residues. Losses at the gene ends were 0 bases for V and 6 bases for J; bases not matched to a gene: 9. The germline V gene has CDR1 GTSNPN and CDR2 SVGIG (reference sequence). The CDR3 sequence is CAWSVMGQGGSEQYF. The CDR3, as DNA: TGTGCCTGGAGTGTAATGGGACAGGGAGGTTCCGAGCAGTACTTC.

This clone was detected only once. This rearrangement joins TRBV2 to TRBJ2-5, with D perhaps matching TRBD1 (9 bases). With 7 bases removed from V and 2 bases from J, the gap between germline ends came to 17 bases. Per germline, CDR1 SNHLY and CDR2 FYNNEI. The CDR3 covers 15 residues. The CDR3 nucleotides are TGTGCCAGCAATAGCGGGACAGGGAATCAAGAGACCCAGTACTTC. Its protein product is CASNSGTGNQETQYF.

The chain recombines TRBV9 with TRBJ2-3, with D possibly matching TRBD2 (6 bases). Germline CDR1 is SGDLS and CDR2 is YYNGEE. V was shortened by 3 bases and J by 2 bases, with 10 bases between the two germline ends. The CDR3 is 14 amino acids. In nucleotides, the CDR3 is TGTGCCAGCAGCGGTAGCGGTTTCACAGATACGCAGTATTTT. This codes for CASSGSGFTDTQYF.

The rearrangement links TRBV4-2 to TRBJ1-2; a weak D match, TRBD1 (5 bases). CDR1 and CDR2 (germline): LGHNA, YNFKEQ. The CDR3 is 15 residues long. V lost 3 bases to trimming and J lost 3 bases, with 14 bases between them. In nucleotides, the CDR3 is TGTGCCAGCAGCCAGTCGGACATGAATGACTATGGCTACACCTTC. Translation gives CASSQSDMNDYGYTF.

This rearrangement joins TRBV6-6 to TRBJ2-7; TRBD1 might be the D (5 bases). Deletions cut 6 bases from V and 1 base from J, with 13 bases between. The length of the CDR3 is 14 residues. The germline V gene has CDR1 MNHNY and CDR2 SVGAGI (reference sequence). CDR3 residues: CASRTAGQSYEQYF. The CDR3 DNA follows: TGTGCCAGCAGAACCGCAGGACAATCCTACGAGCAGTACTTC.

The chain has TRBV5-5 and TRBJ2-7; 8 bases agree with TRBD1. J was trimmed by 3 bases and V by 0 bases; bases with no gene match: 2. Germline CDR1 SGHKS, CDR2 YYEKEE (reference sequence). This CDR3 region has 14 residues. Here the CDR3 reads CASSLAGGNYEQYF. In DNA form, the CDR3 reads TGTGCCAGCAGCTTGGCAGGGGGCAACTACGAGCAGTACTTC.

The rearrangement uses TRBV29-1 and TRBJ2-3; no clear D. Per germline, CDR1 SQVTM and CDR2 ANQGSEA. The CDR3 loop spans 14 amino acids. V dropped 4 bases and J dropped 2 bases, with 13 bases sitting between them. CDR3 coding DNA: TGCAGCGTTGTAGGCTCGACAAACACAGATACGCAGTATTTT. It codes for CSVVGSTNTDTQYF.

V and J are TRBV4-2 and TRBJ2-3; D unclear. V gave up 1 base and J gave up 6 bases, with 8 bases separating them. Germline CDR1 and CDR2: LGHNA and YNFKEQ. The CDR3 loop spans 13 amino acids. In DNA, the CDR3 is TGTGCCAGCAGCCAAGTAGTGTTGGATACGCAGTATTTT. As protein: CASSQVVLDTQYF.

DNA for the CDR3: TGTGCCAGCAAGGGGGCCCTTTCTCCCCCCGGGGAGCTGTTTTTT. Translating it yields CASKGALSPPGELFF. The rearrangement joins TRBV14 to TRBJ2-2, with TRBD1 matching 7 bases. In germline, CDR1 is SGHDN, CDR2 FVKESK. The trim removed 7 bases at V and 6 bases at J, leaving 11 bases unmatched. This CDR3 is 15 amino acids long.

The chain joins TRBV28 to TRBJ2-5; TRBD1 matches at 8 bases. The CDR3 extends over 13 amino acids. The trim removed 8 bases at V and 5 bases at J, leaving 7 bases unmatched. Germline CDR1 reads MDHEN; CDR2 reads SYDVKM. CDR3 loop: CASLDNRGETQYF. CDR3 sequence (DNA): TGTGCCAGCCTAGACAACAGGGGGGAGACCCAGTACTTC. The full variable domain, completed using reference TRBV28 and TRBJ2-5, is DVKVTQSSRYLVKRTGEKVFLECVQDMDHENMFWYRQDPGLGLRLIYFSYDVKMKEKGDIPEGYSVSREKKERFSLILESASTNQTSMYLCASLDNRGETQYFGPGTRLLVL.

This clone was recorded once. V usage is TRBV18 and J usage is TRBJ1-2; 9 bases fit TRBD1. The CDR3 extends over 14 amino acids. Germline CDR1 and CDR2: KGHSH and LQKENI. V lost 5 bases and J lost 7; bases outside the gene matches: 8. This CDR3 is CASSLTGGASGYTF. The DNA for the CDR3 is TGTGCCAGCTCATTAACAGGGGGCGCGAGTGGCTACACCTTC.

The rearrangement joins TRBV5-1 to TRBJ1-2; 12 bases align to TRBD1. Unmatched junction bases numbered 5, after V lost 4 bases and J lost 4 bases. Germline loops: CDR1 SGHRS, CDR2 YFSETQ. The CDR3 has 15 amino acids. CDR3 sequence: CASSGGTGGFYGYTF. CDR3 sequence (DNA): TGCGCCAGCAGCGGGGGGACAGGGGGCTTCTATGGCTACACCTTC.

V gene TRBV6-6 combines with J gene TRBJ2-7; D is possibly TRBD1 (6 bases). Germline lookup yields CDR1 MNHNY and CDR2 SVGAGI (reference sequence). V lost 0 bases and J lost 5, with 17 bases in between. This CDR3 is built from 16 residues. CDR3 in amino acids: CASSYSGGQGSDEQYF. The CDR3 region has the DNA TGTGCCAGCAGTTACTCGGGTGGGCAGGGGAGCGACGAGCAGTACTTC.

This chain uses TRBV10-3 with TRBJ2-2; 9 nucleotides agree with TRBD2. Germline values: CDR1 ENHRY, CDR2 SYGVKD. The V gene end was trimmed by 10 bases and the J gene end by 1 base; junction bases not matched to a gene: 13. The CDR3 is 17 residues long. Here the CDR3 reads CATRFFSGRGNTGELFF. DNA for the CDR3: TGTGCCACGCGATTCTTTAGCGGGAGAGGGAACACCGGGGAGCTGTTTTTT.